The clone carrying this T cell receptor beta chain was recorded once. Its antigen is undetermined. The source of the sample is a study of T cell responses to AZD1222 COVID-19 vaccine. TCRdb's table, derived via immunoSEQ multiplex PCR, lists solely in-frame clones and lacks some. The sample shows 100,000 to 150,000 clones, about 89% of them seen only once. The study's findings and limits: Spike-wide vaccine-associated CD4 TCRs dominated at 160-218 and 743-854.

Specimen: peripheral blood, collected on day 0 of AZD1222 vaccination. This receptor was taken from an adult in good health.

CDR3 amino acids: CASSEQVLAGGYFIYEQYF. The DNA of the CDR3 is TGTGCCAGCAGTGAGCAGGTCCTAGCGGGAGGTTATTTCATCTACGAGCAGTACTTC. The rearrangement uses TRBV27 and TRBJ2-7; 11 positions match TRBD2. Germline CDR1 MNHEY, CDR2 SMNVEV (reference sequence). This CDR3 spans 19 amino acids. Unmatched junction bases numbered 18, after V lost 5 bases and J lost 3 bases.